One sample yielded the 29 T cell receptor beta chains listed below, sequenced in a study of shared clonotypes between healthy human individuals. The table came from immunoSEQ multiplex PCR; TCRdb's copy has only in-frame clones and leaves some out. The repertoire holds more than 2,000,000 clones, with 80% to 95% as singletons. The sequenced sample was naive CD4+ T cells from PBMCs. Subset reported: CD45RA+ positively selected. The receptors were gathered from a man in his late teens or twenties in good health. Some clones in this sample may be carry-over from other donors' samples.

V is TRBV6-1 and J is TRBJ1-1; D is undetermined. V lost 0 bases to trimming and J lost 1 base, with 6 bases between them. Germline CDR1 reads MNHNS; CDR2 reads SASEGT. The CDR3 totals 14 residues. CDR3 bases: TGTGCCAGCAGTGAAGCTTGGGAGAACACTGAAGCTTTCTTT. This gives the protein CASSEAWENTEAFF.

A remark on this clone: This CDR3 is also generated by other DNA sequences in the sample. The rearrangement links TRBV25-1 to TRBJ2-3; D gene unclear. The V gene's germline CDR1 is MGHDK and CDR2 SYGVNS. There are 12 residues in the CDR3. Trimming shortened V by 3 bases and J by 0 bases, and 1 base separated the two germline ends. The CDR3 protein is CASSESTDTQYF. The CDR3 DNA sequence: TGTGCCAGCAGTGAGAGCACAGATACGCAGTATTTT.

This clone was counted between two and nine times. The V and J genes are TRBV18 and TRBJ1-5, with D unresolved. Per germline, CDR1 KGHSH and CDR2 LQKENI. With 4 bases removed from V and 1 base from J, the gap between germline ends came to 5 bases. This CDR3 has 13 residues. This CDR3 reads CASSLVSNQPQHF. Written as DNA, the CDR3 is TGTGCCAGCTCACTAGTCAGCAATCAGCCCCAGCATTTT.

A few counts support this clone. V is TRBV7-9 and J is TRBJ1-1, with a tentative D call TRBD1 (5 bases). V was clipped by 5 bases and J by 4 bases, with 11 bases between them. Germline V gene lookup returns CDR1 SEHNR and CDR2 FQNEAQ (reference sequence). This CDR3 comprises 13 residues. The CDR3 sequence is CASSPQGITEAFF. CDR3 nucleotide sequence: TGTGCCAGCAGCCCCCAGGGCATCACTGAAGCTTTCTTT.

This chain joins TRBV23-1 and TRBJ2-2; TRBD1 matches 8 bases. TRBV23-1 is sorted into the ORF group, with uncertain function. CDR3 size: 17 residues. Germline trimming cut 3 bases from V and 5 bases from J; bases unmatched to any gene: 11. In nucleotides, the CDR3 is TGCGCCAGCAGTCAGTCACGGGACAGGTCGGGGACCGGGGAGCTGTTTTTT. Translating gives CASSQSRDRSGTGELFF.

This clone turned up a few times. V usage is TRBV7-2 and J usage is TRBJ1-5; D unresolved. CDR3 length: 15 amino acids. The V gene's germline CDR1 is SGHTA and CDR2 FQGNSA. V was clipped by 1 base and J by 4 bases, with 11 bases between them. CDR3 in amino acids: CASSLVSSFNQPQHF. The DNA of the CDR3 is TGTGCCAGCAGCTTAGTTTCCAGCTTTAATCAGCCCCAGCATTTT.

The V call is TRBV19, the J call TRBJ2-6; 7 bases line up with TRBD2. The germline V gene has CDR1 LNHDA and CDR2 SQIVND (reference sequence). The CDR3 consists of 15 residues. V shed 3 bases and J 3 bases; nucleotides not matched to a gene: 2. CDR3: CASSIGDYGANVLTF. The DNA for the CDR3 is TGTGCCAGTAGTATCGGGGACTATGGGGCCAACGTCCTGACTTTC.

The chain has TRBV5-5 and TRBJ2-7, with 9 bases aligning to TRBD2. CDR3 length: 14 amino acids. In germline, CDR1 is SGHKS, CDR2 YYEKEE (reference sequence). J gave up 3 bases and V 4 bases, and 5 bases lay outside the gene matches. CDR3 nucleotide sequence: TGTGCCAGCAGCGTTCTTAGCGGGAGCTACGAGCAGTACTTC. This encodes CASSVLSGSYEQYF.

The chain links TRBV7-9 to TRBJ2-7, with 10 bases fitting TRBD1. The length of the CDR3 is 13 residues. The V and J ends lost 5 bases and 7 bases, in that order; junction bases with no gene match: 5. Germline CDR1 reads SEHNR; CDR2 reads FQNEAQ (reference sequence). CDR3 in amino acids: CASSLGQGIEQYF. The CDR3 DNA sequence: TGTGCCAGCAGCCTGGGACAGGGGATAGAGCAGTACTTC.

A remark on this clone: Other DNA sequences within the sample encode an identical CDR3. The CDR3 sequence: CASSLGRGPYGYTF. The CDR3 DNA follows: TGTGCCAGCAGCTTAGGTCGGGGCCCCTATGGCTACACCTTC. The chain couples TRBV7-2 to TRBJ1-2, with a weak D call TRBD1 (5 bases). The length of the CDR3 is 14 residues. The ends were cut back, 1 base at V and 4 bases at J, with 10 bases in the middle. Per the germline V gene, CDR1 is SGHTA and CDR2 is FQGNSA.

Of note for this clone: Other DNA sequences in the sample encode the same CDR3. The V gene is TRBV7-2, the J gene TRBJ2-2; D remains unclear. The CDR3 is 13 amino acids. Germline CDR1 SGHTA, CDR2 FQGNSA. V lost 2 bases and J 5 bases, leaving 6 bases between the germline ends. The CDR3 reads CASSLSLTGELFF. For the CDR3, the DNA is TGTGCCAGCAGCTTAAGCCTTACCGGGGAGCTGTTTTTT.

The CDR3 region has the DNA TGCGCCAGCAGCCGAAGACTAGCGGGAGAGCAAGAGACCCAGTACTTC. Translated: CASSRRLAGEQETQYF. This chain uses TRBV5-1 with TRBJ2-5; TRBD2 agrees at 12 bases. Germline lookup yields CDR1 SGHRS and CDR2 YFSETQ. The CDR3 runs 16 residues. Unmatched junction bases numbered 6, after V lost 4 bases and J lost 2 bases.

This chain joins TRBV5-1 and TRBJ2-2; D gene uncertain. Germline lookup yields CDR1 SGHRS and CDR2 YFSETQ. Trimming stripped 0 bases from V and 6 bases from J, with 6 bases between. This CDR3 contains 13 residues. The CDR3 region is CASSLETPGELFF. In DNA, the CDR3 is TGCGCCAGCAGCTTGGAGACCCCCGGGGAGCTGTTTTTT.

CDR3 protein: CASRGHRSDTIYF. The DNA of the CDR3 is TGCGCCAGCAGGGGACATCGGTCGGACACCATATATTTT. The V gene is TRBV5-1, the J gene TRBJ1-3, with D possibly being TRBD1 (6 bases). The germline CDR1 and CDR2 sequences are SGHRS and YFSETQ. The CDR3 has 13 amino acids. V lost 5 bases and J lost 8, with 14 bases in between.

The chain links TRBV18 to TRBJ2-3, with a possible D match to TRBD2 (5 bases). V shed 8 bases and J shed 4 bases, with 16 bases lying between them. CDR3 length: 14 residues. Germline assignment: CDR1 KGHSH and CDR2 LQKENI. The CDR3 DNA reads as TGTGCCAGCCGAGGAGCGGTCGATGCAGATACGCAGTATTTT. Translating gives CASRGAVDADTQYF.

J is TRBJ2-1 and V is TRBV18, with TRBD1 matching over 8 bases. CDR1 and CDR2 from the germline V gene are KGHSH and LQKENI. This CDR3 has 16 amino acids. V lost 5 bases and J lost 0; bases outside the gene matches: 6. This CDR3 reads CASSARGPSSYNEQFF. In DNA form, the CDR3 reads TGTGCCAGCTCAGCCAGGGGGCCTAGCTCCTACAATGAGCAGTTCTTC.

For this clone: The same CDR3 arises from other DNA sequences in this sample as well. The chain is built from TRBV9 and TRBJ2-7; D is ambiguous. CDR1 is SGDLS and CDR2 is YYNGEE in the germline V gene. Between the trimmed V and J ends, which lost 0 bases and 2 bases, there was a span of 9 bases. There are 14 residues in the CDR3. CDR3 coding DNA: TGTGCCAGCAGCGTAGCCCCAGTGCCCTACGAGCAGTACTTC. This gives the protein CASSVAPVPYEQYF.

On this clone: The identical CDR3 is also encoded by other nucleotide sequences in the sample. The chain joins TRBV28 to TRBJ1-2, with 7 bases lining up with TRBD1. V shed 9 bases, J shed 2 bases, and the junction held 6 bases outside the gene matches. This CDR3 spans 13 amino acids. Looked up from germline, CDR1 is MDHEN and CDR2 is SYDVKM. The CDR3 sequence: CASRGGINYGYTF. DNA of the CDR3: TGTGCCAGTAGAGGGGGCATCAACTATGGCTACACCTTC.

The chain has TRBV4-3 and TRBJ2-5; 9 bases match TRBD2. Gene TRBJ2-7 matches the end of the DNA better, so the J call may be wrong. Germline lookup yields CDR1 LGHNA and CDR2 YSLEER. The CDR3 covers 15 residues. CDR3 sequence (DNA): TGCGCCAGCAGCCCAAGCGGGGGGTACTCCTACGAGCAGTACTTC. Its translation is CASSPSGGYSYEQYF.

As regards this clone: The junction departs from germline at one end; a sequencing error may be responsible. This chain uses TRBV5-6 with TRBJ1-2, with D maybe TRBD1 (6 bases). This CDR3 region has 13 residues. Germline values: CDR1 SGHDT, CDR2 YYEEEE. The DNA for the CDR3 is TGTGCCAGCAGCCGGTCACCGGGGGCCTTGCTTTCCTTC. Amino acids: CASSRSPGALLSF.

This rearrangement joins TRBV7-9 to TRBJ1-3; D is undetermined. This CDR3 comprises 15 residues. The V end was cut by 5 bases, the J end by 1 base, with 12 bases between. The germline V gene has CDR1 SEHNR and CDR2 FQNEAQ (reference sequence). CDR3 residues: CASSPGDQSGNTIYF. The CDR3, as DNA: TGTGCCAGCAGCCCCGGGGATCAGTCTGGAAACACCATATATTTT.

This sequence joins TRBV7-2 and TRBJ2-1; weak D call: TRBD2 (6 bases). V was cut by 4 bases and J by 7 bases, with 23 bases left in between. The CDR3 has 17 amino acids. Germline V gene data show CDR1 as SGHTA and CDR2 as FQGNSA. The CDR3 DNA is TGTGCCAGCAGCTCGAGAGGCGGGACGGCCGTGGGGAATGAGCAGTTCTTC. Residues: CASSSRGGTAVGNEQFF.

The CDR3 DNA reads TGTGCCAGCAGCTTAGGTTCCACGACCCCGTTCTTC. Translated: CASSLGSTTPFF. The chain couples TRBV7-3 to TRBJ2-1; D is undetermined. Trimming shortened V by 2 bases and J by 15 bases, and 14 bases separated the two germline ends. CDR1 and CDR2 (germline): SGHTA, FQGTGA. The CDR3 is made up of 12 amino acids.

The chain employs TRBV5-1 and TRBJ1-3; 9 bases map to TRBD1. Trimming cost V 4 bases and J 4 bases; bases outside gene matches: 9. Germline V gives CDR1 SGHRS, CDR2 YFSETQ. This CDR3 is built from 16 residues. The CDR3 here is CASSPIGTGRGNTIYF. CDR3 DNA: TGCGCCAGCAGCCCGATCGGGACAGGGAGAGGAAACACCATATATTTT.

The rearrangement links TRBV7-9 to TRBJ2-3, with 7 positions matching TRBD2. From germline, CDR1 is SEHNR and CDR2 FQNEAQ (reference sequence). V trimming: 1 base; J trimming: 4 bases; junction bases outside the gene matches: 2. CDR3 length: 14 amino acids. The CDR3 here is CASSLVGRADTQYF. The CDR3 DNA reads TGTGCCAGCAGCTTAGTAGGGAGGGCAGATACGCAGTATTTT.

The gene calls are TRBV27 and TRBJ1-5; 9 bases agree with TRBD1. Germline V gene sequence: CDR1 MNHEY, CDR2 SMNVEV (reference sequence). The CDR3 has 17 amino acids. Trimming cost V 1 base and J 6 bases; bases outside gene matches: 10. Here the CDR3 DNA reads TGTGCCAGCAGTTTATTTTCCCTCACAGGGGGCGGTCAGCCCCAGCATTTT. Translated, it gives CASSLFSLTGGGQPQHF.

A note on this clone: The germline gene is not matched at one end of the junction; a read error may be the cause. The chain joins TRBV7-6 to TRBJ2-7; the D is unclear. This CDR3 is built from 16 residues. Germline V lookup: CDR1 SGHVS, CDR2 FNYEAQ. CDR3 in amino acids: CASSPGWLGSSHEQYF. The CDR3 nucleotides are TGTGCCAGCAGCCCAGGCTGGCTGGGCTCCTCCCACGAGCAGTACTTC.

The rearrangement joins TRBV30 to TRBJ1-2; no clear D. The germline V and J ends were trimmed by 3 bases and 4 bases, with 12 bases remaining between them. From germline, CDR1 is GTSNPN and CDR2 SVGIG (reference sequence). This CDR3 has 13 amino acids. The CDR3 DNA sequence: TGTGCCTGGAGGGCAAAGGGTGGCTATGGCTACACCTTC. It specifies CAWRAKGGYGYTF.

CDR3 sequence (DNA): TGTGCCAGCAGCTTAAATGCAGGAGACTATAACACTGAAGCTTTCTTT. Its protein product is CASSLNAGDYNTEAFF. This sequence joins TRBV7-6 and TRBJ1-1, with unresolved D. Germline V lookup: CDR1 SGHVS, CDR2 FNYEAQ. The CDR3 has 16 residues. V lost 2 bases to trimming and J lost 2 bases, with 15 bases between them. The whole variable domain, filled in from reference TRBV7-6 and TRBJ1-1, reads GAGVSQSPRYKVTKRGQDVALRCDPISGHVSLYWYRQALGQGPEFLTYFNYEAQQDKSGLPNDRFSAERPEGSISTLTIQRTEQRDSAMYRCASSLNAGDYNTEAFFGQGTRLTVV.